Listed here are 3 T cell receptor beta chains from one sample, sequenced in a study of beta chain features in type 1 diabetes. TCRB transcripts that were expressed got sequenced, as all of the isolated RNA had been reverse transcribed. This table comes from immunoSEQ multiplex PCR, and its TCRdb copy is limited to in-frame clones, with some not included. The sample has some 270,000 clones; approximately 8.1% are singletons. The specimen sequenced was central memory CD4+ T cells from blood. The source of these receptors is a woman in her late teens or twenties in good health.

The chain has TRBV6-5 and TRBJ2-1, with 10 positions matching TRBD2. Losses at the gene ends were 8 bases for V and 7 bases for J; bases not matched to a gene: 8. The CDR3 covers 14 residues. CDR1 MNHEY and CDR2 SVGAGI come from the germline V gene. This CDR3 is CASASGGARNEQFF. CDR3 bases: TGTGCCAGCGCGAGCGGGGGGGCCAGGAATGAGCAGTTCTTC.

This clone has just a few counts. The chain uses TRBV30 and TRBJ2-1, with D hard to call. V was cut by 3 bases and J by 1 base, with 7 bases left in between. The CDR3 is made up of 13 amino acids. Germline assignment: CDR1 GTSNPN and CDR2 SVGIG (reference sequence). This chain's CDR3 is CAWSGTSYNEQFF. Written as DNA, the CDR3 is TGTGCCTGGAGCGGAACGTCCTACAATGAGCAGTTCTTC.

The chain recombines TRBV27 with TRBJ2-1; D uncertain. The length of the CDR3 is 16 residues. The V and J ends lost 5 bases and 4 bases respectively, with 18 bases between them. The germline V gene encodes CDR1 MNHEY and CDR2 SMNVEV (reference sequence). The CDR3 nucleotides are TGTGCCAGCAGTGTTACCCGGCTAATCATTTACAATGAGCAGTTCTTC. Protein sequence: CASSVTRLIIYNEQFF.